The sequence of this T cell receptor beta chain was determined in a study of tumor-infiltrating lymphocytes in primary liver carcinoma. Study-wide findings and caveats: Pairs comparing tumor with adjacent tissue or blood overlapped less than pairs drawn from tumor regions.

From 400 to 500 ng total RNA, TCR beta cDNA was generated with a primer in the constant region. A slightly modified ARM-PCR protocol with three nested multiplex PCR rounds produced these TCR beta libraries. The opening two PCR rounds, approximately 10 cycles each, paired TRBV1-TRBV30 forward primers with a C-beta reverse primer. TCRdb passed the multiplex PCR reads through MiXCR, listing each CDR3 protein once. The sample includes approximately 73,000 distinct CDR3 sequences, 60% to 80% seen only once; the top ten take roughly 13%. Without any cell sorting, roughly 20-32 mg of bulk tissue yielded co-extracted RNA and DNA. Cases comprised patients with primary liver carcinoma who received surgical resection. Every tumor contributed samples taken at five separate regions. Histology found more than 80% viable tumor cells per sample. About this clonotype itself: Its antigen remains unidentified. At one end the junction does not follow the germline gene, possibly because of a read error.

CDR1 is SGHRS, CDR2 YFSETQ, per germline. The CDR3 runs 13 residues. The V gene is TRBV5-1, the J gene TRBJ2-1; the D gene is possibly TRBD1 (6 bases). The sequenced material came from liver tumor tissue from sampling region 4. The subset was: tumor region T4, right-lateral pole. The TCR originated in a woman aged 55 to 70 with primary liver carcinoma and hepatitis B virus infection. CDR3: CTSSLTGLNEQFF. The CDR3 DNA reads TGCACCAGCAGCTTAACAGGGCTCAATGAGCAATTCTTC.